This TCR beta chain was observed in a study of cytomegalovirus exposure and HLA in healthy donors. At the level of the study: Early release data held tens of millions of unique TCRs from HLA-typed donors. Findings and limits, study-wide: Presence/absence results assume similar sequencing depth per donor, which may not hold.

In regard to this clone: Its target is not known.

Researchers ran the PCR with 60 Vbeta and 13 Jbeta primers. Clones were read by immunoSEQ multiplex PCR, and TCRdb kept only the in-frame ones, dropping some. This sample yields some 150,000 clones, of which approximately 78% are seen a single time; about 2.9% belongs to the top ten. J lost 4 bases, V lost 3 bases, and 7 bases had no gene match. The CDR3 totals 16 residues. Germline CDR1 SGHAT, CDR2 FQNNGV. The receptor comes from a man aged 35-49 years in good health and CMV-seropositive. The sequenced sample consisted of PBMCs. V gene TRBV11-2 combines with J gene TRBJ2-5; 11 bases fit TRBD2. The CDR3 loop is CASSFGTSGTGETQYF. The CDR3 DNA is TGTGCCAGCAGCTTCGGGACTAGCGGCACCGGAGAGACCCAGTACTTC.